Below are 6 T cell receptor beta chains sequenced from a single sample in a study of graft-versus-host responses after intestinal transplantation. Generated by immunoSEQ multiplex PCR, the TCRdb table keeps only in-frame clones and is missing some. The table has just over 20,000 clones, roughly 87% seen once. Sample: PBMCs, taken roughly 65 days after intestinal transplantation. The receptors come from a human patient who received an intestinal transplant, so some T cells may come from the graft donor.

The rearrangement links TRBV4-3 to TRBJ1-4, with a weak D call TRBD1 (5 bases). Trimming took off 0 bases at V and 3 bases at J, with 11 bases between the two ends. The V gene's germline CDR1 is LGHNA and CDR2 YSLEER. The CDR3 contains 16 residues. CDR3 coding DNA: TGCGCCAGCAGCCAAGACAGGGTTTCGGCTAATGAAAAACTGTTTTTT. Its protein product is CASSQDRVSANEKLFF.

This clone was seen only once. This chain connects TRBV4-3 to TRBJ2-3, with no clear D. Germline lookup yields CDR1 LGHNA and CDR2 YSLEER. Deletions cut 0 bases from V and 6 bases from J, with 7 bases between. The CDR3 sequence is 13 residues long. This CDR3 is CASSQDEGDTQYF. The DNA of the CDR3 is TGCGCCAGCAGCCAAGATGAAGGTGATACGCAGTATTTT.

The chain recombines TRBV19 with TRBJ2-2, with 8 bases fitting TRBD2. The CDR3 runs to 15 residues. The germline V gene has CDR1 LNHDA and CDR2 SQIVND (reference sequence). Trimming removed 3 bases from V and 1 base from J; junction bases left unmatched: 1. CDR3 sequence (DNA): TGTGCCAGTAGTATGCTAGCGGGGAACACCGGGGAGCTGTTTTTT. This sequence encodes CASSMLAGNTGELFF.

The chain employs TRBV30 and TRBJ1-5, with 8 bases fitting TRBD1. CDR3 length: 14 amino acids. The V and J ends lost 2 bases and 6 bases, in that order; junction bases with no gene match: 6. Germline CDR1 and CDR2: GTSNPN and SVGIG (reference sequence). CDR3 DNA: TGTGCCTGGAGTCCCGACAGGGGAGCTCAGCCCCAGCATTTT. Encoded protein: CAWSPDRGAQPQHF.

The J gene is TRBJ2-2, the V gene TRBV7-9; TRBD1 is a possible D gene (6 bases). V shed 1 base and J shed 3 bases, with 12 bases lying between them. The CDR3 is made up of 16 amino acids. Per the germline V gene, CDR1 is SEHNR and CDR2 is FQNEAQ (reference sequence). The CDR3 nucleotides are TGTGCCAGCAGCTTAGATTGGACAGAGTACACCGGGGAGCTGTTTTTT. Amino acids: CASSLDWTEYTGELFF.

The chain joins TRBV29-1 to TRBJ2-7, with D perhaps matching TRBD2 (5 bases). Trimming stripped 0 bases from V and 7 bases from J, with 7 bases between. CDR1 is SQVTM, CDR2 ANQGSEA, per germline. The CDR3 runs to 11 residues. The CDR3 DNA reads TGCAGCGTTGAAGAACGGGAAGAGCAGTACTTC. As protein: CSVEEREEQYF.